The entry that follows covers one T cell receptor beta chain sequence. The CDR3 loop spans 16 amino acids. The trim removed 9 bases at V and 1 base at J, leaving 7 bases unmatched. Germline values: CDR1 ENHRY, CDR2 SYGVKD. The data stem from a study of control samples from healthy donors and cancer patients. Method: immunoSEQ multiplex PCR; TCRdb's copy keeps in-frame clones and lacks some. The sample shows 350,000 to 450,000 clones, around 90% of them seen only once. The source of this sequence is a man aged 35-49 years with head and neck cancer. The chain carries TRBV10-3 and TRBJ2-3, with 13 bases lining up with TRBD2. The sample consisted of PBMCs. CDR3 region: CAILAGGLEGTDTQYF. CDR3 DNA sequence: TGTGCCATACTAGCGGGGGGGCTGGAAGGCACAGATACGCAGTATTTT.